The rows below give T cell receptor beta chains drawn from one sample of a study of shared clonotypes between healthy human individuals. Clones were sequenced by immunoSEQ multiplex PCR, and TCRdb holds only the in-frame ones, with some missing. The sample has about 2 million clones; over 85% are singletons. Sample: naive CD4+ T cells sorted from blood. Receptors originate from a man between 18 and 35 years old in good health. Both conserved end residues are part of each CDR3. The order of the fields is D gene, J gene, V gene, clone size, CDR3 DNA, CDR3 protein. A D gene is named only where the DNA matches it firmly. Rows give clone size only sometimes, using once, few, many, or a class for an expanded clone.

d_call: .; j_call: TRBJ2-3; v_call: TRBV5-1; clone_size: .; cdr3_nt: TGCGCCAGCAGCAAGGATGGAACCAGCACAGATACGCAGTATTTT; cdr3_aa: CASSKDGTSTDTQYF
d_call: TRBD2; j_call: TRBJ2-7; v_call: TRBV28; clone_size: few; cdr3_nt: TGTGCCAGCAGGATGAGCGGGGGGCCCTACGAGCAGTACTTC; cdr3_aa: CASRMSGGPYEQYF
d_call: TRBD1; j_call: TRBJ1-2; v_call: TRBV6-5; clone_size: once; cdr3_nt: TGTGCCAGCAGTGCGGGACAGGGGCAAGGCTACACCTTC; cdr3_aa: CASSAGQGQGYTF
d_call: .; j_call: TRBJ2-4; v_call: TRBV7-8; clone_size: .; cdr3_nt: TGTGCCAGCAGCTTAGGGGACCCACCCAAAAACATTCAGTACTTC; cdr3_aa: CASSLGDPPKNIQYF
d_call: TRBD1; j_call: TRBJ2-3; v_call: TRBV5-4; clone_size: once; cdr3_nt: TGTGCCAGCAGCTCCCGGGACAGGGTGTTAGGAGATACGCAGTATTTT; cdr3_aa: CASSSRDRVLGDTQYF
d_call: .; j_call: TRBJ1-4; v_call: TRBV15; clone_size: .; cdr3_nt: TGTGCCACCAGCAGAGATACCCACAGTAATGAAAAACTGTTTTTT; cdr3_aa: CATSRDTHSNEKLFF
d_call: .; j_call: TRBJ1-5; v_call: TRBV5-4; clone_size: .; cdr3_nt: TGTGCCAGCAGCTCCGGTGGACAAAACAATCAGCCCCAGCATTTT; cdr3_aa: CASSSGGQNNQPQHF
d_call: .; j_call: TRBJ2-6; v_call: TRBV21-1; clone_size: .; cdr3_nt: TGTGCCAGCAGCCCCCGGGGGAGTAGTGGGGCCAACGTCCTGACTTTC; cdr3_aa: CASSPRGSSGANVLTF
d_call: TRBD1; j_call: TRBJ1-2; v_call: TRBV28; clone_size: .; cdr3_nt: TGTGCCAGCAGGGCACCCCTAGGGACAGCCTCCTCCGGCTACACCTTC; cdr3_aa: CASRAPLGTASSGYTF
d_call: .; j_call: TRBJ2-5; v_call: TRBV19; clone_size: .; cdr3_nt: TGTGCCAGTAGTCCCCTCCCCGGGGGTGGAGAGACCCAGTACTTC; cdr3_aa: CASSPLPGGGETQYF
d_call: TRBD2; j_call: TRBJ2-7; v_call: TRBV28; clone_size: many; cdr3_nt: TGTGCCAGCAGTGGTAATAGCGGGTACTCCTACGAGCAGTACTTC; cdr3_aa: CASSGNSGYSYEQYF
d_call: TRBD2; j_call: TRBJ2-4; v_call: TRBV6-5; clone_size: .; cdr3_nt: TGTGCCAGCAGCCCGGGACTAACCAAAAACATTCAGTACTTC; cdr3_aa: CASSPGLTKNIQYF
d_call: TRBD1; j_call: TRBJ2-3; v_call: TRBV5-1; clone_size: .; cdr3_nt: TGCGCCAGCAGCTCACCGGGACAGGGGGTGTGGGGCACAGATACGCAGTATTTT; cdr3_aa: CASSSPGQGVWGTDTQYF
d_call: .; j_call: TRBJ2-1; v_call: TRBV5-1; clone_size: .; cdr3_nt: TGCGCCAGCAGCTTGGGGCCCGCAAGCTCCTACAATGAGCAGTTCTTC; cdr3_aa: CASSLGPASSYNEQFF
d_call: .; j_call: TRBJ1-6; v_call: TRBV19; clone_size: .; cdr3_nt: TGTGCCAGTACTACCACGGGGGTCCTTACCCTTACCAATAATTCACCCCTCCACTTT; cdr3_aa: CASTTTGVLTLTNNSPLHF
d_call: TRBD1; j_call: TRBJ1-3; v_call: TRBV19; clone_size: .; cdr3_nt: TGTGCCAGCCGTACAGGGGGAGGAAACACCATATATTTT; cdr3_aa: CASRTGGGNTIYF
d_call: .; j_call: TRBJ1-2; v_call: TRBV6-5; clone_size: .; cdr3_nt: TGTGCCAGCAGTTACGACGGACAGAACTATGGCTACACCTTC; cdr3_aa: CASSYDGQNYGYTF
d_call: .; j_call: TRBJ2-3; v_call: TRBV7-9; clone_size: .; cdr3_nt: TGTGCCAGCAGCTCCCGGACAAGTGCAGATACGCAGTATTTT; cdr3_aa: CASSSRTSADTQYF
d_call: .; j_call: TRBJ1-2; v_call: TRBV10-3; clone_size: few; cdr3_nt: TGTGCCACCCATGGGGACTATGGCTACACCTTC; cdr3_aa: CATHGDYGYTF
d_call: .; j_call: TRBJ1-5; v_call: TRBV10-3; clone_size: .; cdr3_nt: TGTGCCACTCAGACAGACCTCAATCAGCCCCAGCATTTT; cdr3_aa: CATQTDLNQPQHF
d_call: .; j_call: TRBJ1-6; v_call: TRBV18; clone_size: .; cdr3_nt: TGTGCCAGCTCACTCGCACAGACTAATTCACCCCTCCACTTT; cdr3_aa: CASSLAQTNSPLHF
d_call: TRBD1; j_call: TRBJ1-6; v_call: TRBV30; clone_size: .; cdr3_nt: TGTGCCTGGAGTTCTAAGCCGGACAGGGTTTCTATCCGTTCACCCCTCCACTTT; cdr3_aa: CAWSSKPDRVSIRSPLHF
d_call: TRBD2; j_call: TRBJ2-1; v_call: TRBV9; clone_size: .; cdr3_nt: TGTGCCAGCAGCGATCGGGGACTAGCGGCCGTTGAGCAGTTCTTC; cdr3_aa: CASSDRGLAAVEQFF
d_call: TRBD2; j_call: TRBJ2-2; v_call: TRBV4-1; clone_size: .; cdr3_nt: TGCGCCAGCAGCACCCGGACTAGCGGGACCTCCGGGGAGCTGTTTTTT; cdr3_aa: CASSTRTSGTSGELFF
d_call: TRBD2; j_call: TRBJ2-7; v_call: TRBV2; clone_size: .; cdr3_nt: TGTGCCAGCACTCCCCCCAGCGGGAAGACCTACGAGCAGTACTTC; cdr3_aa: CASTPPSGKTYEQYF